Sequencing of this T cell receptor (beta chain) was carried out in a study of blood T cell repertoires in COVID-19. The wider study: PBMCs, B-cell-depleted T cells, or T cells provided the cDNA or gDNA that made up the material.

Some clones are missing from TCRdb's copy, which holds only in-frame ones; the method was immunoSEQ multiplex PCR. In the table there are some 85,000 clones, roughly 80% of which are singletons. J was trimmed by 4 bases and V by 6 bases; bases with no gene match: 10. Germline V gene data show CDR1 as ENHRY and CDR2 as SYGVKD. The CDR3 sequence is 16 residues long. The chain links TRBV10-3 to TRBJ2-3; 10 bases line up with TRBD2. Sequencing input: peripheral blood. The origin of this receptor is a woman of 80 years or more with acute or convalescent COVID-19. CDR3 loop: CAISESGGAFPDTQYF. In nucleotides, the CDR3 is TGTGCCATCAGCGAAAGCGGGGGGGCTTTCCCAGATACGCAGTATTTT.